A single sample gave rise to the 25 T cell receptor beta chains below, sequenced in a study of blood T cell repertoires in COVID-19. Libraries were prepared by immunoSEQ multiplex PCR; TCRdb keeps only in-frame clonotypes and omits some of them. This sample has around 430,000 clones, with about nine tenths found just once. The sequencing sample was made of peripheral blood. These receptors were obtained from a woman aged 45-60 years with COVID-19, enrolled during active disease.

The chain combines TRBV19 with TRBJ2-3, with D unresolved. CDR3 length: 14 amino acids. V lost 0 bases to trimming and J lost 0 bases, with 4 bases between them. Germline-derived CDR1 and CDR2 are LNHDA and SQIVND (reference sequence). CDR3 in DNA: TGTGCCAGTAGTATAGAGGCAAGCACAGATACGCAGTATTTT. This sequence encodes CASSIEASTDTQYF.

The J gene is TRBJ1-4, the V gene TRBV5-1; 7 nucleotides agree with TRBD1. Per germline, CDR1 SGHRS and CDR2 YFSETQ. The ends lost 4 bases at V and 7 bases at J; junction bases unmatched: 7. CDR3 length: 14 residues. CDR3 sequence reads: CASSVGQAGEKLFF. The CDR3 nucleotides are TGCGCCAGCAGCGTTGGACAGGCGGGTGAAAAACTGTTTTTT.

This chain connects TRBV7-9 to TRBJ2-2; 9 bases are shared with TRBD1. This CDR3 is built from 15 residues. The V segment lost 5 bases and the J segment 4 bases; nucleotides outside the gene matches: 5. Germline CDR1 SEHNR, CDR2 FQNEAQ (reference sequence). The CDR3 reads CASSPTGQGTGELFF. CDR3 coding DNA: TGTGCCAGCAGCCCAACGGGACAGGGCACCGGGGAGCTGTTTTTT.

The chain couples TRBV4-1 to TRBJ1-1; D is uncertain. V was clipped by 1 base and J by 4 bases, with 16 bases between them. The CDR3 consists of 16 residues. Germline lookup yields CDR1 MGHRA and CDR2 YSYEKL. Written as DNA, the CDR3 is TGCGCCAGCAGCCAAGGGACCTTCTCAGAGGGCACTGAAGCTTTCTTT. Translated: CASSQGTFSEGTEAFF.

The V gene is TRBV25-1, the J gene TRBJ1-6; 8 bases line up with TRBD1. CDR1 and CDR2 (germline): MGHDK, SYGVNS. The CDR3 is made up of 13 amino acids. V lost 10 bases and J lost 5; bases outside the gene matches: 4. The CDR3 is CATSDRDNSPLHF. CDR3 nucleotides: TGTGCCACCTCGGACAGGGATAATTCACCCCTCCACTTT.

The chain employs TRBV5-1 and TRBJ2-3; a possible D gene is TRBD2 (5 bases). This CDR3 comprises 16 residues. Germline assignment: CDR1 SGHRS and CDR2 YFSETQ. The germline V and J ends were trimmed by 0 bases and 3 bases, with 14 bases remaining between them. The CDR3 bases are TGCGCCAGCAGCTTGGAACGGGAACCTCGAACAGATACGCAGTATTTT. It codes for CASSLEREPRTDTQYF. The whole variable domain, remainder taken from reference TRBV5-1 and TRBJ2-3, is KAGVTQTPRYLIKTRGQQVTLSCSPISGHRSVSWYQQTPGQGLQFLFEYFSETQRNKGNFPGRFSGRQFSNSRSEMNVSTLELGDSALYLCASSLEREPRTDTQYFGPGTRLTVL.

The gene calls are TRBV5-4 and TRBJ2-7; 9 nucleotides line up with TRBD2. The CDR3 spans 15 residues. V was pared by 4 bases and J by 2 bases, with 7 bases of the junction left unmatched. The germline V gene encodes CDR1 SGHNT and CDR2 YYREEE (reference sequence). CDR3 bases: TGTGCCAGCAGCGGGGGCGGGGGGGCCACCTACGAGCAGTACTTC. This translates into CASSGGGGATYEQYF.

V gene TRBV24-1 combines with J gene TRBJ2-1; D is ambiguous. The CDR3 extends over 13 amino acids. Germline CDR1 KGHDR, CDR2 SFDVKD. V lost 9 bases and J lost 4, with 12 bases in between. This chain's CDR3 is CATEAEPYNEQFF. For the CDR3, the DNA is TGTGCCACCGAGGCTGAACCGTACAATGAGCAGTTCTTC.

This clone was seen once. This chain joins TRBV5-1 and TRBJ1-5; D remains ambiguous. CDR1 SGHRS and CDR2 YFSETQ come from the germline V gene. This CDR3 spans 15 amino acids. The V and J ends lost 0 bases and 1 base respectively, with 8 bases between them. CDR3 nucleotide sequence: TGCGCCAGCAGCTTGGACGGGATAAGCAATCAGCCCCAGCATTTT. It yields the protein CASSLDGISNQPQHF.

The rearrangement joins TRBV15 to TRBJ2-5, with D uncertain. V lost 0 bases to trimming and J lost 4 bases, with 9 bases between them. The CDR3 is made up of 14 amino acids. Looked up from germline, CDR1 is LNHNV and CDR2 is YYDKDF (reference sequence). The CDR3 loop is CATSRETPTETQYF. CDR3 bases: TGTGCCACCAGCAGAGAAACCCCTACAGAGACCCAGTACTTC.

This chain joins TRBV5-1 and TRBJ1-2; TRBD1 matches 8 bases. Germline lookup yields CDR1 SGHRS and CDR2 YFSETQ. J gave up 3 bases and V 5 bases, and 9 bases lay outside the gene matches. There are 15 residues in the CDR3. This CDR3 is CASSPTGGRDYGYTF. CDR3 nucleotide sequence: TGCGCCAGCAGTCCAACAGGGGGAAGAGACTATGGCTACACCTTC.

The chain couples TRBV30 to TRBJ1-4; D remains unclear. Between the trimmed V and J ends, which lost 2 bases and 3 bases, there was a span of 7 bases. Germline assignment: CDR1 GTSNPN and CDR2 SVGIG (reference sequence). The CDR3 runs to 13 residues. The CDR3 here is CAWSIRSNEKLFF. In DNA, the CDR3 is TGTGCCTGGAGTATCAGGTCTAATGAAAAACTGTTTTTT.

In DNA form, the CDR3 reads TGTGCCAGCAGCGTAGTGAAGGACAGGGCAGATGCGGGCTACACCTTC. This gives the protein CASSVVKDRADAGYTF. V usage is TRBV9 and J usage is TRBJ1-2; TRBD1 aligns across 8 bases. This CDR3 contains 16 residues. Germline V gene lookup returns CDR1 SGDLS and CDR2 YYNGEE. J gave up 8 bases and V 0 bases, and 12 bases lay outside the gene matches.

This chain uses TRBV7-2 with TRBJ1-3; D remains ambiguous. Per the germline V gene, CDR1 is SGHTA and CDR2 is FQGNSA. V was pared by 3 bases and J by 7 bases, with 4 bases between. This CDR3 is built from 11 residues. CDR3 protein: CASSFGNTIYF. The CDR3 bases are TGTGCCAGCAGCTTCGGGAACACCATATATTTT.

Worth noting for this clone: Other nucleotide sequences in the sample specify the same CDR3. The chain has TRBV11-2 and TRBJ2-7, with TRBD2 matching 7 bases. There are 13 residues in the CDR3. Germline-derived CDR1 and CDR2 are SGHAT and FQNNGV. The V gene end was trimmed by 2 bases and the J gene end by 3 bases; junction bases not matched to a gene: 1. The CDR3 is CASSLQRDYEQYF. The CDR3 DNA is TGTGCCAGCAGCTTACAGCGGGACTACGAGCAGTACTTC.

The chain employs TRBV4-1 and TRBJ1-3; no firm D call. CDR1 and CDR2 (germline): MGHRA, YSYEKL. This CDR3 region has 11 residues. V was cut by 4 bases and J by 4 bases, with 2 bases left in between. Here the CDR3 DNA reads TGCGCCAGCAGCCTAGGAAACACCATATATTTT. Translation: CASSLGNTIYF.

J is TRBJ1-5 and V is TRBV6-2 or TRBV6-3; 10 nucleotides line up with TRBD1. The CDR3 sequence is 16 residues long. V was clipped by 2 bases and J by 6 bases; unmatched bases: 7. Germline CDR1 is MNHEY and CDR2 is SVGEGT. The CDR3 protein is CASSYRGQGFFQPQHF. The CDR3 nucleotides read TGTGCCAGCAGTTACAGGGGACAGGGGTTTTTTCAGCCCCAGCATTTT.

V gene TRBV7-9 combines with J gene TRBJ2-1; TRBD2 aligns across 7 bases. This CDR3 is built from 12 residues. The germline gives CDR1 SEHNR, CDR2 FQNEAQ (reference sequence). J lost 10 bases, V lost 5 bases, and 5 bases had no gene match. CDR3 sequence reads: CASSAPLAEQFF. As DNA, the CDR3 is TGTGCCAGCAGCGCCCCACTAGCGGAGCAGTTCTTC.

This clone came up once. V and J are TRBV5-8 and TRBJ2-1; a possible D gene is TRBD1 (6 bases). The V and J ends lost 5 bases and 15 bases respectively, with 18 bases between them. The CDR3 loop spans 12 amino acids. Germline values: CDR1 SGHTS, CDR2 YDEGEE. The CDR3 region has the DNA TGTGCCAGCAGTCTGCACAGGGTTAAAGGGTTCTTC. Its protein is CASSLHRVKGFF.

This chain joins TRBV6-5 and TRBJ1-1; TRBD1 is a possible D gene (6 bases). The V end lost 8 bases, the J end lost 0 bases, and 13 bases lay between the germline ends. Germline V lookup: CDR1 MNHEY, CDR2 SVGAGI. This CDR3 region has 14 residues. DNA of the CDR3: TGTGCCAGCGTCGAGGGGGGGATGAACACTGAAGCTTTCTTT. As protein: CASVEGGMNTEAFF.

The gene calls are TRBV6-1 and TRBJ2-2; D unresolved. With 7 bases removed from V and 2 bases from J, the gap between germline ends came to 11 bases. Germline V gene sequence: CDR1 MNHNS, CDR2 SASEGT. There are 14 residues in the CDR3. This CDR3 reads CASTTGSNTGELFF. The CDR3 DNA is TGTGCCAGCACTACGGGTAGTAACACCGGGGAGCTGTTTTTT.

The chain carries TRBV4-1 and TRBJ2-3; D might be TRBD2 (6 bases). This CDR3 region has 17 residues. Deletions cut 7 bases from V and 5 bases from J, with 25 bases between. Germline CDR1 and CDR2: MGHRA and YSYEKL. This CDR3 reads CASTEPGLRSPRDTQYF. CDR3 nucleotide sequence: TGCGCCAGCACTGAACCGGGACTCCGATCTCCCCGAGATACGCAGTATTTT.

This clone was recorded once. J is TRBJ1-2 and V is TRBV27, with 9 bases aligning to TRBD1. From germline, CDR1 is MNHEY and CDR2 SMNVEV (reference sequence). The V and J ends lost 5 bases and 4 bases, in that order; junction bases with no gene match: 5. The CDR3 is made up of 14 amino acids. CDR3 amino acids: CASSIDRGGYGYTF. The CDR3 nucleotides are TGTGCCAGCAGTATCGACAGGGGGGGCTATGGCTACACCTTC.

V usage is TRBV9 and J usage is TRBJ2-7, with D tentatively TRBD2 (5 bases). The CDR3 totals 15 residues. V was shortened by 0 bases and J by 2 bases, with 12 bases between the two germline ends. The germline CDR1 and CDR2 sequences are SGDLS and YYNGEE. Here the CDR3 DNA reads TGTGCCAGCAGCGTAGATGGCGACGGGACCTACGAGCAGTACTTC. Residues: CASSVDGDGTYEQYF.

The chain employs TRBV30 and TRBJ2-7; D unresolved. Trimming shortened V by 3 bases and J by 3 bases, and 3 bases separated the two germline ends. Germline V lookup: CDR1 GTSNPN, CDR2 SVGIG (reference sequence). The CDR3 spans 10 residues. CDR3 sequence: CAWSNYEQYF. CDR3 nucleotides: TGTGCCTGGAGCAACTACGAGCAGTACTTC.